This T cell receptor beta chain was sequenced for a study of blood T cell repertoires in COVID-19. At the level of the study: Samples of COVID-19 (acute and convalescent) were obtained from the United States, Italy and Spain. T cells, B-cell-depleted T cells, or PBMCs provided the cDNA or gDNA that served as material.

Per the study methods: Researchers report that nucleated cell counts were estimated from reference gene primer amplification. Clones were read by immunoSEQ multiplex PCR, and TCRdb kept only the in-frame ones, dropping some. The V and J calls and clone size were taken over from that table, and D and trimming were inferred from the DNA. The table shows about 190,000 clones, with more than 60% occurring only once. This CDR3 is 14 amino acids long. The ends were cut back, 3 bases at V and 0 bases at J, with 10 bases in the middle. In germline, CDR1 is GTSNPN, CDR2 SVGIG (reference sequence). The sample taken for sequencing was peripheral blood. This TCR was sampled from a man aged 45-65 years who had recovered from COVID-19. This chain joins TRBV30 and TRBJ2-3; D perhaps matches TRBD2 (5 bases). The CDR3 region has the DNA TGTGCCTGGAGCTGGCGGGTTAGCACAGATACGCAGTATTTT. Encoded protein: CAWSWRVSTDTQYF.